This TCR beta chain comes out of a study of blood T cell repertoires in COVID-19. Study background: PBMCs, B-cell-depleted T cells, or T cells provided the cDNA or gDNA that made up the material.

Measured with immunoSEQ multiplex PCR; TCRdb has only the in-frame clones, and not every one. Altogether under 60,000 clones are present, approximately 88% being singletons, with the ten largest covering 10%. This CDR3 is 17 amino acids long. Germline values: CDR1 LNHDA, CDR2 SQIVND (reference sequence). V trimming: 5 bases; J trimming: 4 bases; junction bases outside the gene matches: 13. The material sequenced was peripheral blood. The chain combines TRBV19 with TRBJ2-3, with TRBD1 identical over 9 bases. The TCR sequence derives from a man aged 25-40 years with COVID-19, enrolled during active disease. The CDR3 DNA reads TGTGCCAGTAGTGCAATACTCCCGGGACAGGGCGCAGATACGCAGTATTTT. Protein product: CASSAILPGQGADTQYF.